These T cell receptor beta chains were read from a single sample in a study of blood T cell repertoires in COVID-19. Libraries were prepared by immunoSEQ multiplex PCR; TCRdb keeps only in-frame clonotypes and omits some of them. The repertoire holds roughly 70,000 clones, approximately 90% seen once, with approximately 6.4% in the top ten. Sequencing was done on a sample of peripheral blood. The receptors stem from an older woman with acute or convalescent COVID-19. Both conserved end residues are part of each CDR3.

V	J	CDR3
TRBV15	TRBJ2-1	CATSRSLTYNEQFF
TRBV23-1	TRBJ1-2	CASSQPTDRGDGYTF
TRBV28	TRBJ2-3	CASSSLSTSGRGKDTQYF
TRBV27	TRBJ2-1	CASRSRGLRGNNEQFF
TRBV6-5	TRBJ1-2	CASSRLDYGYTF
TRBV5-4	TRBJ1-2	CASSRRQGARLGGYTF
TRBV14	TRBJ1-1	CASSQELPLVRGTEAFF
TRBV12-3/TRBV12-4	TRBJ1-5	CASSSQGNQPQHF
TRBV18	TRBJ1-4	CASSPGGQREKLFF
TRBV28	TRBJ1-2	CASSRDRGLGYGYTF
TRBV12-5	TRBJ2-2	CASGYGGAGELFF
TRBV12-3/TRBV12-4	TRBJ2-1	CASSFVHNNEQFF
TRBV11-2	TRBJ2-7	CASSPHRGDYYEQYF
TRBV5-1	TRBJ2-1	CASYRAESYNEQFF
TRBV7-3	TRBJ1-6	CASSLRPGQSPNSPLHF
TRBV7-9	TRBJ1-2	CASSLAGRGNNYGYTF
TRBV2	TRBJ2-2	CASSLAGANTGELFF
TRBV6-1	TRBJ1-1	CASSESGGKNTEAFF
TRBV9	TRBJ2-1	CASSPRDRALSYNEQFF
TRBV28	TRBJ2-1	CASSLIAGGNNEQFF
TRBV5-4	TRBJ1-4	CASSFLGQTNEKLFF
TRBV7-2	TRBJ2-3	CASSSRLKTDTQYF
TRBV6-5	TRBJ1-3	CASSYGEGSGNTIYF
TRBV28	TRBJ2-5	CASSLYVGQQETQYF
TRBV7-3	TRBJ1-5	CASSPNGQEGANQPQHF
TRBV29-1	TRBJ1-5	CSVEKSGEPQHF
TRBV6-5	TRBJ1-2	CASTQTVNGYTF
TRBV15	TRBJ1-3	CATSREGREPSGNTIYF
TRBV30	TRBJ1-2	CAWKNTVNYGYTF
TRBV5-1	TRBJ1-1	CASSTTGINTEAFF
TRBV2	TRBJ1-1	CASILSGGPKAFF
TRBV5-8	TRBJ2-7	CASSDPGTARTFSYEQYF
TRBV25-1	TRBJ2-7	CASSEWGAGVTYEQYF
TRBV19	TRBJ2-1	CASSSAHRGYNEQFF
TRBV2	TRBJ1-2	CASRPRQGNYGYTF
TRBV7-9	TRBJ1-1	CASSGGGRNTEAFF